These 18 T cell receptor beta chains were sequenced from one sample in a study of cytomegalovirus exposure and HLA in healthy donors. The study ran its PCR with 60 Vbeta and 13 Jbeta primers. Generated by immunoSEQ multiplex PCR, the TCRdb table keeps only in-frame clones and is missing some. The data contain about 170,000 clones, around 80% of them singletons. The sample was PBMCs. The receptor set was obtained from a woman aged 25 to 39 in good health and CMV-seropositive.

The rearrangement joins TRBV25-1 to TRBJ2-7; TRBD1 aligns across 8 bases. The germline gives CDR1 MGHDK, CDR2 SYGVNS. This CDR3 has 14 amino acids. The trim removed 5 bases at V and 2 bases at J, leaving 5 bases unmatched. The CDR3 spells CASSPRTGTYEQYF. The CDR3 bases are TGTGCCAGCAGTCCACGGACAGGGACCTACGAGCAGTACTTC.

The gene calls are TRBV4-3 and TRBJ2-3; 11 bases map to TRBD2. The V gene end was trimmed by 4 bases and the J gene end by 9 bases; junction bases not matched to a gene: 3. CDR1 and CDR2 (germline): LGHNA, YSLEER. The CDR3 is 13 residues long. The CDR3 loop reads CASSLGLADTQYF. The DNA of the CDR3 is TGCGCCAGCAGCCTGGGACTAGCGGACACGCAGTATTTT.

The genes are TRBV15 and TRBJ1-3, with D perhaps matching TRBD1 (6 bases). Trimming took 8 bases from V and 8 from J, leaving 16 bases between them. The CDR3 is 13 residues long. Germline V gene sequence: CDR1 LNHNV, CDR2 YYDKDF (reference sequence). In nucleotides, the CDR3 is TGTGCCACCGCTCAGCGCAGGGGAGACACCATATATTTT. As protein: CATAQRRGDTIYF.

The V gene is TRBV5-1, the J gene TRBJ1-6, with D perhaps matching TRBD1 (6 bases). V was shortened by 5 bases and J by 0 bases, with 15 bases between the two germline ends. The germline gives CDR1 SGHRS, CDR2 YFSETQ. The CDR3 is made up of 17 amino acids. The CDR3 reads CASSKDSESSYNSPLHF. CDR3 nucleotide sequence: TGCGCCAGCAGTAAGGACAGCGAGAGCTCCTATAATTCACCCCTCCACTTT.

This sequence joins TRBV19 and TRBJ1-5; no definite D call. The V gene lost 6 bases and the J gene lost 0 bases, with 9 bases spanning the gap. The germline CDR1 and CDR2 sequences are LNHDA and SQIVND (reference sequence). The CDR3 has 14 residues. The CDR3 reads CASRPNSSNQPQHF. CDR3 DNA: TGTGCCAGTAGGCCAAATAGTAGCAATCAGCCCCAGCATTTT. The full variable domain, completed using reference TRBV19 and TRBJ1-5, is DGGITQSPKYLFRKEGQNVTLSCEQNLNHDAMYWYRQDPGQGLRLIYYSQIVNDFQKGDIAEGYSVSREKKESFPLTVTSAQKNPTAFYLCASRPNSSNQPQHFGDGTRLSIL.

This clone was recorded once. The chain has TRBV5-6 and TRBJ2-5; 9 nucleotides match TRBD1. Matching the DNA end better, TRBJ2-7 makes the J call doubtful. The germline gives CDR1 SGHDT, CDR2 YYEEEE. The CDR3 totals 15 residues. CDR3 sequence (DNA): TGTGCCAGCAGCTTGGGGACAGGGGACTCCTACGAGCAGTACTTC. This codes for CASSLGTGDSYEQYF.

The chain is built from TRBV10-3 and TRBJ2-1; 9 bases match TRBD2. The trim removed 9 bases at V and 4 bases at J, leaving 10 bases unmatched. CDR3 size: 15 residues. Germline CDR1 is ENHRY and CDR2 is SYGVKD. The CDR3: CAIRPEAGGYNEQFF. In DNA, the CDR3 is TGTGCCATTAGACCCGAAGCGGGGGGATACAATGAGCAGTTCTTC.

This CDR3 reads CASSLLAIQETQYF. The CDR3 nucleotides are TGTGCCAGCAGCTTACTAGCCATCCAAGAGACCCAGTACTTC. The V gene is TRBV7-2, the J gene TRBJ2-5, with a tentative D call TRBD2 (5 bases). This CDR3 has 14 amino acids. The V gene lost 2 bases and the J gene lost 1 base, with 8 bases spanning the gap. Per the germline V gene, CDR1 is SGHTA and CDR2 is FQGNSA.

V gene TRBV9 combines with J gene TRBJ2-5, with TRBD2 as a possible D gene (5 bases). Germline values: CDR1 SGDLS, CDR2 YYNGEE. This CDR3 contains 15 residues. V shed 0 bases and J shed 5 bases, with 14 bases lying between them. The chain's CDR3 is CASSVGLDPGETQYF. CDR3 nucleotides: TGTGCCAGCAGCGTAGGGCTGGACCCGGGGGAGACCCAGTACTTC. Looking up the rest from reference TRBV9 and TRBJ2-5 gives the full variable domain: DSGVTQTPKHLITATGQRVTLRCSPRSGDLSVYWYQQSLDQGLQFLIQYYNGEERAKGNILERFSAQQFPDLHSELNLSSLELGDSALYFCASSVGLDPGETQYFGPGTRLLVL.

Of note for this clone: At one of its ends the junction is not consistent with the germline gene, which may arise from a read error. The V call is TRBV4-3, the J call TRBJ2-5; possible D gene TRBD1, 6 bases. Germline loops: CDR1 LGHNA, CDR2 YSLEER. CDR3 length: 13 residues. Here the CDR3 DNA reads TGCGCCGGCAGCCAAGGACAGCAAGAGACCCAGTACTTC. It specifies CAGSQGQQETQYF.

The rearrangement uses TRBV2 and TRBJ2-1; 8 positions match TRBD2. This CDR3 is 18 amino acids long. The J segment lost 2 bases and the V segment lost 4 bases, leaving 13 bases of the junction unmatched. Germline CDR1 SNHLY, CDR2 FYNNEI. The CDR3 reads CASSVKRETPWAYNEQFF. CDR3 DNA: TGTGCCAGCAGTGTCAAGCGGGAGACCCCTTGGGCCTACAATGAGCAGTTCTTC.

This clone was seen a few times. This rearrangement joins TRBV5-4 to TRBJ1-1; TRBD1 aligns across 10 bases. This CDR3 region has 16 residues. Germline CDR1 and CDR2: SGHNT and YYREEE (reference sequence). V dropped 5 bases and J dropped 0; count of bases not matched to a gene: 7. The CDR3 sequence is CASRPDRGIMNTEAFF. The CDR3 DNA reads TGTGCCAGCAGACCGGACAGGGGGATTATGAACACTGAAGCTTTCTTT.

The chain is built from TRBV5-1 and TRBJ2-5; tentative D call: TRBD2 (5 bases). The V and J ends lost 5 bases and 0 bases respectively, with 14 bases between them. CDR3 size: 15 residues. Germline loops: CDR1 SGHRS, CDR2 YFSETQ. Here the CDR3 DNA reads TGCGCCAGCAGTTTTGGTCCTAGCCACCAAGAGACCCAGTACTTC. It specifies CASSFGPSHQETQYF. Full variable domain (outside the CDR3, taken from reference TRBV5-1 and TRBJ2-5): KAGVTQTPRYLIKTRGQQVTLSCSPISGHRSVSWYQQTPGQGLQFLFEYFSETQRNKGNFPGRFSGRQFSNSRSEMNVSTLELGDSALYLCASSFGPSHQETQYFGPGTRLLVL.

The chain combines TRBV27 with TRBJ1-1; 7 bases agree with TRBD1. The CDR3 sequence is 13 residues long. CDR1 is MNHEY and CDR2 is SMNVEV in the germline V gene (reference sequence). Trimming at V came to 3 bases and at J to 4 bases, leaving 2 bases not matched to a gene. The CDR3 loop is CASSFDRVTEAFF. The CDR3 DNA is TGTGCCAGCAGTTTTGACAGGGTCACTGAAGCTTTCTTT.

This chain's CDR3 is CASSAGYDNYGYTF. The DNA for the CDR3 is TGTGCCAGCAGTGCGGGGTACGATAACTATGGCTACACCTTC. The chain has TRBV2 and TRBJ1-2; no clear D. Trimming shortened V by 4 bases and J by 1 base, and 10 bases separated the two germline ends. The germline V gene has CDR1 SNHLY and CDR2 FYNNEI. This CDR3 has 14 residues.

This clone has just a few counts. The V gene is TRBV5-5, the J gene TRBJ1-2; D remains unclear. Per the germline V gene, CDR1 is SGHKS and CDR2 is YYEKEE (reference sequence). The CDR3 is made up of 17 amino acids. V was pared by 2 bases and J by 3 bases, with 20 bases between. For the CDR3, the DNA is TGTGCCAGCAGCTTCAATTCGCGACCCAGGTCGGACTATGGCTACACCTTC. It is translated as CASSFNSRPRSDYGYTF.

The chain carries TRBV6-5 and TRBJ1-2; the match to TRBD1 covers 9 bases. The CDR3 totals 16 residues. In germline, CDR1 is MNHEY, CDR2 SVGAGI. The junction had 6 bases not matched to a gene; V was cut back by 0 bases and J by 4 bases. CDR3 region: CASSYSTDRGGYGYTF. The CDR3 nucleotides are TGTGCCAGCAGTTACTCCACGGACAGGGGAGGCTATGGCTACACCTTC.

This clone occurred a few times. V gene TRBV5-6 combines with J gene TRBJ2-5, with 7 bases identical to TRBD2. CDR3 length equals 12 residues. The germline gives CDR1 SGHDT, CDR2 YYEEEE. The V and J ends lost 0 bases and 7 bases, in that order; junction bases with no gene match: 0. The CDR3 region is CASSLAGGTQYF. For the CDR3, the DNA is TGTGCCAGCAGCTTGGCGGGGGGGACCCAGTACTTC. The entire variable domain, with the rest obtained from reference TRBV5-6 and TRBJ2-5, is as follows: DAGVTQSPTHLIKTRGQQVTLRCSPKSGHDTVSWYQQALGQGPQFIFQYYEEEERQRGNFPDRFSGHQFPNYSSELNVNALLLGDSALYLCASSLAGGTQYFGPGTRLLVL.